These T cell receptor beta chains were read from a single sample in a study of blood T cell repertoires in COVID-19. The assay was immunoSEQ multiplex PCR, and TCRdb's table has in-frame clones only and misses some. Of around 110,000 clones in the sample, approximately 84% were seen once. The sequencing input was peripheral blood. These receptor sequences come from a man between 65 and 85 years old with active or convalescent COVID-19. The CDR3 runs from the conserved cysteine through the conserved F or W. D genes are given only for firm matches. Clone size is stated in some rows and not others, as once, few, many or a class when expanded.

j_call clone_size d_call v_call cdr3_nt cdr3_aa
TRBJ1-1 NA NA TRBV19 TGTGCCAGTAGATTTTTATCCCGGAACACTGAAGCTTTCTTT CASRFLSRNTEAFF
TRBJ2-3 NA NA TRBV28 TGTGCCAGCAGTACCCCAAACGGACAGTGGGCAGATACGCAGTATTTT CASSTPNGQWADTQYF
TRBJ1-4 NA TRBD1 TRBV9 TGTGCCAGCAGCGTAGACAGGGGTCGGAATGAAAAACTGTTTTTT CASSVDRGRNEKLFF
TRBJ1-1 once NA TRBV28 TGTGCCAGCAGTTTATACAGGGTGAACACTGAAGCTTTCTTT CASSLYRVNTEAFF
TRBJ1-1 NA NA TRBV19 TGTGCCAGTACTCAAAGGGGTGAAGGGACTGAAGCTTTCTTT CASTQRGEGTEAFF
TRBJ2-3 NA NA TRBV7-9 TGTGCCAGCAGCCCAGGCCGAAGCACAGATACGCAGTATTTT CASSPGRSTDTQYF
TRBJ2-1 NA NA TRBV24-1 TGTGCCACCAGTAGCGGTGTCGGGGAGCAGTTCTTC CATSSGVGEQFF
TRBJ1-2 NA NA TRBV2 TGTGCCAGCAGGGGTGGCGGCCTATCCTATGGCTACACCTTC CASRGGGLSYGYTF
TRBJ2-3 NA NA TRBV7-3 TGTGCCAGCAGCCATACAGGGCATCCCACGAATACGCAGTATTTT CASSHTGHPTNTQYF
TRBJ1-2 many NA TRBV7-9 TGTGCCAGCAGCTTAGCCCGGGTCACTAACTATGGCTACACCTTC CASSLARVTNYGYTF
TRBJ2-7 NA TRBD1 TRBV2 TGTGCCAGCAGCAAACAGGGGGCAGGGTACGAGCAGTACTTC CASSKQGAGYEQYF
TRBJ2-3 NA NA TRBV20-1 TGCAGTGCTAGTCGGCAGGGAATCACAGATACGCAGTATTTT CSASRQGITDTQYF
TRBJ1-6 NA NA TRBV25-1 TGTGCCAGCGAAACGGGGGGAAGGACCCTCCACTTT CASETGGRTLHF
TRBJ1-2 NA NA TRBV12-5 TGTGCTAGTGGCTGGACAGACTATGGCTACACCTTC CASGWTDYGYTF
TRBJ1-1 once NA TRBV11-2 TGTGCCAGCAGCCGGGGACTAAGGTCTGAAGCTTTCTTT CASSRGLRSEAFF
TRBJ1-2 NA NA TRBV11-2 TGTGCCAGCAGCCACGGACTGTATGGCTACACCTTC CASSHGLYGYTF
TRBJ2-7 NA TRBD2 TRBV27 TGTGCCAGCAGTTTACTAGCGGGAGGGAGCTCCTACGAGCAGTACTTC CASSLLAGGSSYEQYF
TRBJ2-7 NA TRBD1 TRBV15 TGTGCCACCAGCACACAGGGGGCCTACGGCGAGCAGTACTTC CATSTQGAYGEQYF
TRBJ2-5 NA TRBD1 TRBV11-2 TGTGCCAGCAGCGGACAGGTCCAAGAGACCCAGTACTTC CASSGQVQETQYF
TRBJ1-3 once NA TRBV6-5 TGTGCCAGCAGTTATACAGGGTCGGAAAACACCATATATTTT CASSYTGSENTIYF